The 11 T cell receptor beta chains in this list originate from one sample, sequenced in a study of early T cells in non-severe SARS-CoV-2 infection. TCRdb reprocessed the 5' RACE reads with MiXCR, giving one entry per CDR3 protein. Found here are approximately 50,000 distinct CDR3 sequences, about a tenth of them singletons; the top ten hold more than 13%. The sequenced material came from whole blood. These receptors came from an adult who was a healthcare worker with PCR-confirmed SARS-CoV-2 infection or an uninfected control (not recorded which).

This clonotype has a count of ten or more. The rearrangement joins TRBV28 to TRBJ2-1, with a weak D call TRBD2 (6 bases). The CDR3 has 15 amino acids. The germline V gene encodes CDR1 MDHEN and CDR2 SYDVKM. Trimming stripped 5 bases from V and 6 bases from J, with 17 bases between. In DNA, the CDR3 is TGTGCCAGCAGTCTTCCCGCGGGAATGAGCAATGAGCAGTTCTTC. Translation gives CASSLPAGMSNEQFF.

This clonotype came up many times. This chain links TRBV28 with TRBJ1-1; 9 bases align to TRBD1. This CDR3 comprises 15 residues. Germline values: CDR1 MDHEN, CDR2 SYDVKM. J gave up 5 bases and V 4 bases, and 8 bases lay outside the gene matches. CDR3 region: CASSSDRGFYTEAFF. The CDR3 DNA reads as TGTGCCAGCAGTTCAGACAGGGGGTTTTATACTGAAGCTTTCTTT.

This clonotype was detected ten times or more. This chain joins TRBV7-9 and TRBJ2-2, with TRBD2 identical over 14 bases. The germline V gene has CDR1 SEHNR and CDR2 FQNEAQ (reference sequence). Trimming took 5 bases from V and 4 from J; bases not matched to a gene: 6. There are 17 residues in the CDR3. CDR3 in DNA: TGTGCCAGCAGCCGAAGACTAGCGGGAGGGAGCACCGGGGAGCTGTTTTTT. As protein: CASSRRLAGGSTGELFF.

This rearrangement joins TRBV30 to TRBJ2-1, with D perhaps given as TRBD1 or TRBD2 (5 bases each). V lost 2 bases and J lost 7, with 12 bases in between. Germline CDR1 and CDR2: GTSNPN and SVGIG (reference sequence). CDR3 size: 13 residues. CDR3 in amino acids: CAWSWGYGNEQFF. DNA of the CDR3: TGTGCCTGGAGTTGGGGGTATGGGAATGAGCAGTTCTTC.

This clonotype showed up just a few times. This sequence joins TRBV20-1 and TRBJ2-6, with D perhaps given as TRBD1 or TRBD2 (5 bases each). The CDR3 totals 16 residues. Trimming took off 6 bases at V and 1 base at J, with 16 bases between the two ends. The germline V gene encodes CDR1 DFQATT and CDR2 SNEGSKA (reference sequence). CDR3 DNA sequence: TGCAGTGCCAGACGACCAGGGAGATCTGGGGCCAACGTCCTGACTTTC. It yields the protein CSARRPGRSGANVLTF.

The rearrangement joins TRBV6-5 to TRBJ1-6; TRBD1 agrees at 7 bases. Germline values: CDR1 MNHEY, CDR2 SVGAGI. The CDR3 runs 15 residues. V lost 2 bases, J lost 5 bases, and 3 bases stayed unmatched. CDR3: CASSYMGQNNSPLHF. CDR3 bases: TGTGCCAGCAGTTACATGGGACAGAATAATTCACCCCTCCACTTT.

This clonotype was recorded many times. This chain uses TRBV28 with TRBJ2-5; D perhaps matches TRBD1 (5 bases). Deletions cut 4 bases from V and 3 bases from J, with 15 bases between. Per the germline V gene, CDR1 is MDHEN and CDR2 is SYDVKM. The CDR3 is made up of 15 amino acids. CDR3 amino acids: CASSSDKARKETQYF. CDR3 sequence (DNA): TGTGCCAGCAGTTCGGACAAAGCAAGGAAAGAGACCCAGTACTTC. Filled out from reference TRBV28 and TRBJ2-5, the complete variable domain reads DVKVTQSSRYLVKRTGEKVFLECVQDMDHENMFWYRQDPGLGLRLIYFSYDVKMKEKGDIPEGYSVSREKKERFSLILESASTNQTSMYLCASSSDKARKETQYFGPGTRLLVL.

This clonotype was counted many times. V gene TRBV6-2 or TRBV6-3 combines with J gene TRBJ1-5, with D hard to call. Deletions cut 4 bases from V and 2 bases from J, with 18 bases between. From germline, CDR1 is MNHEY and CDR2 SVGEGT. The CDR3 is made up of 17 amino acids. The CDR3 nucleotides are TGTGCCAGCAGTTCCCCCACCCGAGGGCCTGGCAATCAGCCCCAGCATTTT. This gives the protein CASSSPTRGPGNQPQHF.

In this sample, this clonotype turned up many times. The CDR3 protein is CASFSPGLHNEQFF. The CDR3 bases are TGCGCCAGCTTTTCCCCAGGCCTCCACAATGAGCAGTTCTTC. The chain combines TRBV5-1 with TRBJ2-1, with D unclear. Trimming cost V 7 bases and J 5 bases, with 16 bases left between them. Germline assignment: CDR1 SGHRS and CDR2 YFSETQ. The CDR3 extends over 14 amino acids. The full variable domain, completed using reference TRBV5-1 and TRBJ2-1, is KAGVTQTPRYLIKTRGQQVTLSCSPISGHRSVSWYQQTPGQGLQFLFEYFSETQRNKGNFPGRFSGRQFSNSRSEMNVSTLELGDSALYLCASFSPGLHNEQFFGPGTRLTVL.

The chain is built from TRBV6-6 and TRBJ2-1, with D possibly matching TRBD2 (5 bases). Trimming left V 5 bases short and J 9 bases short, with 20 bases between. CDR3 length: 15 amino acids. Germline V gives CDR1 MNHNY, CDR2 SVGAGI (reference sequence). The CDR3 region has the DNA TGTGCCAGCAGTCCCCCGGGGTTCTCCCGGAGTGAGCAGTTCTTC. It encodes CASSPPGFSRSEQFF.

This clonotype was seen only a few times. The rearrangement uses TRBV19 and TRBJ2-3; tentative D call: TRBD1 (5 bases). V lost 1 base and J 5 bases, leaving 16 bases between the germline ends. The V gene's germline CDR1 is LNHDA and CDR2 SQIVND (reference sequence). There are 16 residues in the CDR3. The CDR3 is CASSIGGPGLGDTQYF. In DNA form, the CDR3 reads TGTGCCAGTAGTATAGGTGGTCCAGGGTTGGGAGATACGCAGTATTTT.